Listed below are T cell receptor beta chains from one sample, sequenced in a study of preoperative IRX-2 immunotherapy in early breast cancer. TCRdb's table, derived via immunoSEQ multiplex PCR, lists solely in-frame clones and lacks some. The sample has about 25,000 clones; approximately 75% are singletons. The sequencing used lymph node tissue, collected after IRX-2 immunotherapy. These receptors were collected from a human donor with breast cancer. Both conserved end residues are part of each CDR3. Fields, in order: clone size, J gene, D gene, V gene, CDR3 protein, CDR3 DNA. A D gene is named only where the DNA matches it firmly. Where a row states a size, it is once, few, many or the class of an expanded clone; other rows omit it.

size: -; J: TRBJ2-1; D: -; V: TRBV5-1; CDR3: CASSLTGNSYNEQFF; DNA: TGCGCCAGCAGCTTAACAGGGAACTCCTACAATGAGCAGTTCTTC
size: -; J: TRBJ1-3; D: TRBD1; V: TRBV29-1; CDR3: CSVVEGASGNTIYF; DNA: TGCAGCGTTGTGGAGGGGGCGAGTGGAAACACCATATATTTT
size: -; J: TRBJ1-3; D: -; V: TRBV5-8; CDR3: CASSLGIPDTIYF; DNA: TGTGCCAGCAGCCTCGGTATCCCCGACACCATATATTTT
size: few; J: TRBJ2-3; D: TRBD2; V: TRBV28; CDR3: CAIRLAGDWNTQYF; DNA: TGTGCCATTAGACTAGCGGGGGACTGGAATACGCAGTATTTT
size: few; J: TRBJ2-3; D: -; V: TRBV18; CDR3: CASSPPSRAPDTQYF; DNA: TGTGCCAGCTCACCACCATCAAGGGCCCCAGATACGCAGTATTTT
size: -; J: TRBJ1-4; D: -; V: TRBV29-1; CDR3: CSVVDRSNEKLFF; DNA: TGCAGCGTTGTTGACAGATCTAATGAAAAACTGTTTTTT
size: -; J: TRBJ2-7; D: -; V: TRBV29-1; CDR3: CSSEPFGRPNTYEQYF; DNA: TGCAGCTCCGAGCCCTTTGGGCGCCCCAACACCTACGAGCAGTACTTC
size: few; J: TRBJ1-3; D: TRBD1; V: TRBV6-8; CDR3: CASSRTGTGRTLSGNTIYF; DNA: TGTGCCAGCAGTCGTACCGGGACAGGGAGGACCCTCTCTGGAAACACCATATATTTT
size: -; J: TRBJ2-6; D: -; V: TRBV18; CDR3: CASSPRANSGANVLTF; DNA: TGTGCCAGCTCACCTAGGGCCAACTCTGGGGCCAACGTCCTGACTTTC
size: -; J: TRBJ1-2; D: -; V: TRBV28; CDR3: CASSRANYGYTF; DNA: TGTGCCAGCAGTCGTGCTAACTATGGCTACACCTTC
size: once; J: TRBJ2-2; D: TRBD2; V: TRBV18; CDR3: CASPRGSGRVTGELFF; DNA: TGTGCCAGCCCCCGAGGTTCGGGGAGGGTCACCGGGGAGCTGTTTTTT
size: -; J: TRBJ1-6; D: -; V: TRBV29-1; CDR3: CSARPQGGGTLHF; DNA: TGCAGCGCCCGACCTCAGGGAGGAGGGACCCTCCACTTT
size: -; J: TRBJ2-1; D: -; V: TRBV19; CDR3: CASSRGDEQFF; DNA: TGTGCCAGTAGTAGGGGGGATGAGCAGTTCTTC
size: -; J: TRBJ1-2; D: -; V: TRBV6-8; CDR3: CASMPPERGGYTF; DNA: TGTGCCAGCATGCCTCCGGAGAGGGGGGGCTACACCTTC
size: -; J: TRBJ1-2; D: TRBD1; V: TRBV18; CDR3: CASSPLLDRGLNGYTF; DNA: TGTGCCAGCTCACCGCTATTGGACAGGGGTTTGAATGGCTACACCTTC
size: -; J: TRBJ1-2; D: TRBD1; V: TRBV19; CDR3: CASNPGTGESGYGYTF; DNA: TGTGCCAGTAACCCCGGGACAGGGGAATCGGGCTATGGCTACACCTTC
size: once; J: TRBJ2-3; D: TRBD1; V: TRBV5-1; CDR3: CASSLDRSTDTQYF; DNA: TGCGCCAGCAGCCTGGACAGGTCTACAGATACGCAGTATTTT
size: -; J: TRBJ2-3; D: -; V: TRBV28; CDR3: CASSRGGAEDTQYF; DNA: TGTGCCAGCAGCCGTGGGGGGGCAGAAGATACGCAGTATTTT
size: -; J: TRBJ1-1; D: -; V: TRBV6-8; CDR3: CASSYSRTATEAFF; DNA: TGTGCCAGCAGTTACTCTCGGACGGCCACTGAAGCTTTCTTT
size: -; J: TRBJ1-1; D: -; V: TRBV5-1; CDR3: CASSSNPPAGGNTEAFF; DNA: TGCGCCAGCAGTTCTAACCCACCCGCGGGTGGAAACACTGAAGCTTTCTTT
size: -; J: TRBJ2-1; D: -; V: TRBV5-1; CDR3: CASSAQGARNEQFF; DNA: TGCGCCAGCAGTGCCCAGGGAGCAAGGAATGAGCAGTTCTTC
size: -; J: TRBJ1-3; D: -; V: TRBV28; CDR3: CASSPAGRDSGNTIYF; DNA: TGTGCCAGCAGTCCCGCCGGGAGAGACTCTGGAAACACCATATATTTT
size: -; J: TRBJ2-1; D: TRBD2; V: TRBV6-4; CDR3: CAISSPGLAQGAYNEQFF; DNA: TGTGCCATCAGTTCCCCGGGACTAGCGCAAGGGGCCTACAATGAGCAGTTCTTC
size: -; J: TRBJ2-1; D: -; V: TRBV7-5; CDR3: CASSLAGTSGGNEQFF; DNA: TGTGCCAGCAGCTTAGCCGGGACTAGCGGGGGGAATGAGCAGTTCTTC
size: -; J: TRBJ2-2; D: -; V: TRBV5-1; CDR3: CASSLEIGDLRTGELFF; DNA: TGCGCCAGCAGCTTGGAGATTGGGGATCTAAGGACCGGGGAGCTGTTTTTT
size: -; J: TRBJ2-7; D: TRBD2; V: TRBV18; CDR3: CASSPGTSGYEQYF; DNA: TGTGCCAGCTCACCAGGGACTAGCGGTTACGAGCAGTACTTC
size: -; J: TRBJ1-3; D: -; V: TRBV7-8; CDR3: CASSPGRSSGNTIYF; DNA: TGTGCCAGCAGCCCAGGACGGTCCTCTGGAAACACCATATATTTT
size: -; J: TRBJ2-1; D: -; V: TRBV19; CDR3: CASSMFSENEQFF; DNA: TGTGCCAGTAGTATGTTTTCAGAAAATGAGCAGTTCTTC
size: -; J: TRBJ1-5; D: -; V: TRBV23-1; CDR3: CASSSARRGGSNQPQHF; DNA: TGCGCCAGCAGCTCGGCTCGGAGGGGGGGAAGCAATCAGCCCCAGCATTTT
size: -; J: TRBJ2-1; D: -; V: TRBV12-1; CDR3: CASSLGVGYNEQFF; DNA: TGTGCCAGCAGCTTGGGTGTGGGCTACAATGAGCAGTTCTTC
size: few; J: TRBJ1-6; D: TRBD1; V: TRBV11-3; CDR3: CASSHRDRSAALHF; DNA: TGTGCCAGCAGCCATCGGGACAGGTCCGCCGCCCTCCACTTT
size: few; J: TRBJ1-4; D: -; V: TRBV6-8; CDR3: CASSEVGGREKLFF; DNA: TGTGCCAGCAGTGAGGTCGGGGGACGAGAAAAACTGTTTTTT
size: -; J: TRBJ2-2; D: -; V: TRBV12-5; CDR3: CASGLGMTGELFF; DNA: TGTGCTAGTGGTTTGGGGATGACCGGGGAGCTGTTTTTT
size: -; J: TRBJ1-6; D: -; V: TRBV28; CDR3: CASSFSGWVEGSNSPLHF; DNA: TGTGCCAGCAGTTTTTCGGGGTGGGTAGAGGGTAGTAATTCACCCCTCCACTTT
size: -; J: TRBJ2-7; D: TRBD1; V: TRBV6-8; CDR3: CASSPGGSSRYEQYF; DNA: TGTGCCAGCAGTCCAGGGGGTTCTTCCCGATACGAGCAGTACTTC
size: -; J: TRBJ2-6; D: TRBD1; V: TRBV15; CDR3: CATSSFGTGLLGANVLTF; DNA: TGTGCCACCAGCAGCTTCGGGACAGGGTTGCTTGGGGCCAACGTCCTGACTTTC
size: -; J: TRBJ1-5; D: TRBD1; V: TRBV11-3; CDR3: CASSRGQGSNQPQHF; DNA: TGTGCCAGCAGCCGTGGACAGGGAAGCAATCAGCCCCAGCATTTT
size: -; J: TRBJ1-4; D: -; V: TRBV19; CDR3: CASSIGWEKLFF; DNA: TGTGCCAGTAGTATCGGATGGGAAAAACTGTTTTTT
size: -; J: TRBJ1-1; D: -; V: TRBV6-8; CDR3: CASNRRVNTEAFF; DNA: TGTGCCAGCAACCGACGGGTGAACACTGAAGCTTTCTTT
size: few; J: TRBJ1-1; D: -; V: TRBV6-8; CDR3: CASCLVYTEAFF; DNA: TGTGCCAGCTGCTTGGTCTACACTGAAGCTTTCTTT